The rows below give T cell receptor beta chains drawn from one sample of a study of blood T cells in healthy people across ages. TCRdb recomputed calls from the 5' RACE reads with MiXCR, one row per CDR3 protein. The data show about 1.5 million distinct CDR3 sequences, around 40% seen once. Sequenced: blood. These receptors were taken from a woman between 18 and 29 years old in good health. CDR3s include the opening cysteine and the closing phenylalanine or tryptophan. The D gene is left open where the match is weak. Clone size is shown for a subset of rows, as once, few, many or a class of expanded clone.

d_call j_call clone_size v_call cdr3_aa cdr3_nt
TRBD1 TRBJ2-4 - TRBV20-1 CSAGIRQGVVKNIQYF TGCAGTGCTGGAATTCGACAGGGGGTTGTCAAAAACATTCAGTACTTC
TRBD2 TRBJ2-1 few TRBV2 CASKNGGYDNEQFF TGTGCCAGCAAGAACGGGGGGTATGACAATGAGCAGTTCTTC
- TRBJ1-2 - TRBV29-1 CSVEGRGRLYYGYTF TGCAGCGTTGAAGGGCGGGGCAGGCTCTACTATGGCTACACCTTC
- TRBJ1-1 - TRBV6-5 CASSYSRQGNTEAFF TGTGCCAGCAGTTACTCGCGGCAGGGGAACACTGAAGCTTTCTTT
TRBD2 TRBJ2-5 - TRBV6-2/TRBV6-3 CASSRGLAVRETQYF TGTGCCAGCAGTAGAGGACTAGCGGTAAGAGAGACCCAGTACTTC
TRBD1 TRBJ1-2 few TRBV27 CASSLLEPTGPVYGYTF TGTGCCAGCAGTTTGCTGGAGCCGACAGGGCCAGTCTATGGCTACACCTTC
- TRBJ1-2 - TRBV20-1 CSATDGGFNGGYTF TGCAGTGCCACCGACGGGGGGTTTAACGGTGGCTACACCTTC
- TRBJ1-5 - TRBV27 CASRRRSGNQPQHF TGTGCCAGCAGGCGGCGGTCGGGCAATCAGCCCCAGCATTTT
TRBD1 TRBJ2-1 - TRBV4-1 CASSPTGDAYNEQFF TGCGCCAGCAGCCCTACAGGGGACGCCTACAATGAGCAGTTCTTC
TRBD2 TRBJ2-7 few TRBV12-3/TRBV12-4 CASSFGGGSYNEQYF TGTGCCAGCAGTTTCGGGGGGGGCTCCTACAATGAGCAGTACTTC
- TRBJ2-1 few TRBV29-1 CSVEVWESSYNEQFF TGCAGCGTTGAAGTATGGGAGAGCTCCTACAATGAGCAGTTCTTC
- TRBJ1-1 - TRBV2 CASRADDYQAFF TGTGCCAGCAGGGCGGACGATTATCAAGCTTTCTTT
- TRBJ1-4 few TRBV11-2 CASSLVRAGGEKLFF TGTGCCAGCAGCTTAGTCCGGGCAGGAGGTGAAAAACTGTTTTTT
TRBD1 TRBJ1-1 few TRBV3-1 CASSPSDRDHPEAFF TGTGCCAGCAGCCCCTCGGACAGGGACCACCCTGAAGCTTTCTTT
TRBD2 TRBJ2-3 - TRBV12-3/TRBV12-4 CASSPPGLAGGADTQYF TGTGCCAGCAGTCCTCCGGGACTAGCGGGAGGGGCAGATACGCAGTATTTT
TRBD1 TRBJ1-2 - TRBV29-1 CSVRPGGTGLSPYGYTF TGCAGCGTTAGACCGGGTGGGACAGGGCTGTCCCCCTATGGCTACACCTTC
TRBD1 TRBJ2-7 few TRBV28 CASSNLGTASYEQYF TGTGCCAGCAGTAACCTAGGGACAGCTTCCTACGAGCAGTACTTC
TRBD2 TRBJ2-5 - TRBV28 CASKLAGGETQYF TGTGCCAGTAAACTAGCGGGAGGTGAGACCCAGTACTTC
TRBD1 TRBJ2-7 few TRBV29-1 CSVQGQGKQYF TGCAGCGTTCAAGGACAGGGAAAGCAGTACTTC
- TRBJ1-2 - TRBV4-3 CASSQDWGNDRLGGYTF TGCGCCAGCAGCCAAGATTGGGGCAATGACAGACTCGGAGGCTACACCTTC
TRBD2 TRBJ2-7 - TRBV13 CASSGLAGGHHEQYF TGTGCCAGCAGCGGGCTAGCGGGAGGGCATCACGAGCAGTACTTC
- TRBJ2-1 once TRBV12-3/TRBV12-4 CASSGGVGGGGHSYNEQFF TGTGCCAGCAGTGGGGGGGTTGGAGGCGGGGGCCATTCCTACAATGAGCAGTTCTTC
- TRBJ1-1 - TRBV12-3/TRBV12-4 CASSVPRENTEAFF TGTGCCAGCAGTGTACCCAGGGAGAACACTGAAGCTTTCTTT
TRBD1 TRBJ1-2 - TRBV28 CASSETGTAYGYTF TGTGCCAGCAGTGAGACCGGGACAGCCTATGGCTACACCTTC
- TRBJ2-1 few TRBV6-5 CASSYLSKTASYNEQFF TGTGCCAGCAGTTACTTGTCGAAGACAGCCTCCTACAATGAGCAGTTCTTC
- TRBJ2-1 few TRBV30 CAWRGSGTVPMEQFF TGTGCCTGGAGGGGAAGCGGTACCGTCCCAATGGAGCAGTTCTTC
- TRBJ1-2 few TRBV7-9 CASNSIGGAYGYTF TGTGCCAGCAACTCCATTGGGGGCGCCTATGGCTACACCTTC
- TRBJ2-7 - TRBV25-1 CASSEGTGEVDEQYF TGTGCCAGCAGTGAAGGGACGGGAGAGGTCGACGAGCAGTACTTC
- TRBJ2-1 few TRBV4-1 CASRRSGPKGNEQFF TGCGCCAGCAGGAGGTCCGGGCCAAAGGGAAATGAGCAGTTCTTC
- TRBJ1-5 - TRBV5-1 CASSKGDGNQPQHF TGCGCCAGCAGCAAAGGGGACGGTAATCAGCCCCAGCATTTT
- TRBJ2-5 few TRBV2 CASSEATIGRGFETQYF TGTGCCAGCAGTGAAGCAACTATCGGCCGCGGATTTGAGACCCAGTACTTC